Sequencing of this T cell receptor beta chain was carried out in a study of cytomegalovirus exposure and HLA in healthy donors. 60 Vbeta and 13 Jbeta primers were used in PCR. Using immunoSEQ multiplex PCR, the repertoire was profiled, and TCRdb retains in-frame clones only, with some absent. This table holds about 300,000 clones, 70% to 90% found once. Germline CDR1 MGHRA, CDR2 YSYEKL. The V end lost 1 base, the J end lost 6 bases, and 19 bases lay between the germline ends. The CDR3 is made up of 16 amino acids. Donors consisted of healthy bone marrow donors. This clone was observed a few times. Antigen unknown. Study-wide results and limits: Analyses of presence/absence relied on an assumption of roughly uniform sequencing depth across donors. The authors reported that TCR beta sequences could predict HLA-A and HLA-B alleles. These predictions were accurate for most subjects in the first cohort. Other equally common chains were less clonally expanded than HLA-associated TCR beta chains, a later analysis showed.

The gene calls are TRBV4-1 and TRBJ2-7, with D perhaps TRBD2 (6 bases). Sequenced: PBMCs. The clonotype was recovered from a man aged 35-49 years in good health and CMV-seropositive. The CDR3 sequence is CASSQAPLAREVEQYF. The CDR3 DNA reads TGCGCCAGCAGCCAAGCGCCCCTAGCAAGGGAGGTCGAGCAGTACTTC.